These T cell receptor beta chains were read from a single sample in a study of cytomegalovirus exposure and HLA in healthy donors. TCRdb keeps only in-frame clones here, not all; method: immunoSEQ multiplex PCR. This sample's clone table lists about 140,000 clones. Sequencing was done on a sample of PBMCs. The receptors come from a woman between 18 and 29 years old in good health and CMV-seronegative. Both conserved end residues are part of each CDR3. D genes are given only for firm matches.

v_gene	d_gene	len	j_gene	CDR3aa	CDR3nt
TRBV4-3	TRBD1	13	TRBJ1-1	CASRHRGRTEAFF	TGCGCCAGCAGACACAGGGGACGCACTGAAGCTTTCTTT
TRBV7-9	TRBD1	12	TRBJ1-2	CASSFGTDGYTF	TGTGCCAGCAGCTTCGGGACAGATGGCTACACCTTC
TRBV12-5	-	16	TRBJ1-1	CASGLAAGAMNTEAFF	TGTGCTAGTGGTTTGGCTGCAGGGGCAATGAACACTGAAGCTTTCTTT
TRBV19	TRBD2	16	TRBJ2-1	CASSPRLASSYNEQFF	TGTGCCAGTAGTCCCCGACTAGCGAGCTCCTACAATGAGCAGTTCTTC
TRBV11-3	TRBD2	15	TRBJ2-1	CASSSRTSGSGEQFF	TGTGCCAGCAGCTCCCGGACTAGCGGGAGCGGAGAGCAGTTCTTC
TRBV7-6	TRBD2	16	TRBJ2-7	CASSPLAGGYQHEQYF	TGTGCCAGCAGCCCTTTAGCGGGAGGGTATCAACACGAGCAGTACTTC
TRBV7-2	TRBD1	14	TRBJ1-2	CASSSRTGHDGYTF	TGTGCCAGCAGCTCTAGGACAGGGCATGATGGCTACACCTTC
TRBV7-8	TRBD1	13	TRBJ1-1	CASSLGPGQGAFF	TGTGCCAGCAGCTTAGGGCCGGGACAGGGGGCTTTCTTT
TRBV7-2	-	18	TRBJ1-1	CASSLALGLSWRNTEAFF	TGTGCCAGCAGCTTAGCGCTAGGCCTCTCATGGAGGAACACTGAAGCTTTCTTT
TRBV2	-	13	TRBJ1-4	CASSETRAEKLFF	TGTGCCAGCAGTGAAACTAGGGCTGAAAAACTGTTTTTT
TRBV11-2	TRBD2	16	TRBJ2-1	CASSLEGREGVDEQFF	TGTGCCAGCAGCTTAGAGGGGCGGGAGGGCGTAGATGAGCAGTTCTTC
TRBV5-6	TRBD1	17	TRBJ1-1	CASSSHGDRDRATEAFF	TGTGCCAGCAGCTCCCACGGGGACCGGGACAGGGCTACTGAAGCTTTCTTT
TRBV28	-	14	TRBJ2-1	CASSLAQRINEQFF	TGTGCCAGCAGCCTAGCTCAGAGAATAAATGAGCAGTTCTTC
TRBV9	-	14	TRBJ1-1	CASSLDRLNTEAFF	TGTGCCAGCAGCTTGGACAGATTGAACACTGAAGCTTTCTTT
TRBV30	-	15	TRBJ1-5	CAWSTGGGSNQPQHF	TGTGCCTGGAGCACGGGGGGGGGATCCAATCAGCCCCAGCATTTT
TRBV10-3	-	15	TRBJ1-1	CAISEGRGLNTEAFF	TGTGCCATCAGTGAGGGCAGGGGATTGAACACTGAAGCTTTCTTT